This is a list of T cell receptor beta chains from one sample in a study of T cells in tumors after PD-1 blockade. Repertoires were generated with immunoSEQ multiplex PCR, while TCRdb's copy carries only in-frame clones and drops some. The data contain around 50,000 clones, nearly 80% of them singletons. The material sequenced was PBMCs, taken before anti-PD-1 treatment. Receptors originate from a human donor with basal cell carcinoma. The CDR3 runs from the conserved cysteine through the conserved F or W. The D gene is left open where the match is weak. Some rows mark clone size as missing; the rest say once, few, many or name a class of expanded clone.

cdr3_nt cdr3_aa v_call clone_size j_call d_call
TGTGCCACCAGCAGAGGACCAACGGGCTCCTACAATGAGCAGTTCTTC CATSRGPTGSYNEQFF TRBV15 . TRBJ2-1 .
TGTGCCAGCAGTTTATACAGGGAGTGGAACACTGAAGCTTTCTTT CASSLYREWNTEAFF TRBV6-5 . TRBJ1-1 .
TGTGCCAGCTCACCCCGGCAGGGTAGGGGAGAAGAGACCCAGTACTTC CASSPRQGRGEETQYF TRBV18 once TRBJ2-5 .
TGCGCCAGCAGTGACCACGACGGCTACGAGCAGTACTTC CASSDHDGYEQYF TRBV10-1 . TRBJ2-7 .
TGTGCCACCAGCAGAGGTTTGGGACTAACATCCACAGATACGCAGTATTTT CATSRGLGLTSTDTQYF TRBV15 . TRBJ2-3 TRBD2
TGTGCCAGCAGCCGTACTAGCGGGAGGCATATCGTTACGTGG CASSRTSGRHIVTW TRBV2 . TRBJ2-3 TRBD2
TGTGCCAGCAGCGTAGGGACAGGGGCGAATGAGGCCGGGGAGCTGTTTTTT CASSVGTGANEAGELFF TRBV9 . TRBJ2-2 TRBD1
TGTGCCTGGAGTGTACTAGGGGGGGGGACTGAAGCTTTCTTT CAWSVLGGGTEAFF TRBV30 . TRBJ1-1 .
TGTGCCAGCAGCGCCAGGACAGATACGCAGTATTTT CASSARTDTQYF TRBV6-6 once TRBJ2-3 .
TGTGCCAACGGACAGGGAAAATATAGCAATCAGCCCCAGCATTTT CANGQGKYSNQPQHF TRBV28 . TRBJ1-5 TRBD1
TGCGCCAGCAGCCTGGGCTCTGGGGCCAACGTCCTGACTTTC CASSLGSGANVLTF TRBV5-1 . TRBJ2-6 .
TGTGCCAGCAGCTTGGAGGGGGCGCGAAATGAGCAGTTCTTC CASSLEGARNEQFF TRBV7-3 . TRBJ2-1 .
TGTGCCAGCAGCCTATCAGGGGACGGAAACACCATATATTTT CASSLSGDGNTIYF TRBV7-9 medium-sized TRBJ1-3 .
TGTGCCAGCAGCCCGCGGGGACAGGGGATCAATGAGCAGTTCTTC CASSPRGQGINEQFF TRBV7-9 . TRBJ2-1 TRBD1
TGTGCCAGCAGTCCGCGGACAGTCCGAGAGACCCAGTACTTC CASSPRTVRETQYF TRBV27 . TRBJ2-5 .
TGTGCCAGCAGTCGAGGGACTAGCGGTAAAAACATTCAGTACTTC CASSRGTSGKNIQYF TRBV6-5 . TRBJ2-4 TRBD2
TGTGCCAGCAGTCAGACAGGGATCGAGCAGTACTTC CASSQTGIEQYF TRBV7-9 . TRBJ2-7 TRBD1
TGTGCCAGTTCGGGGTCTAGGGGCAATCAGCCCCAGCATTTT CASSGSRGNQPQHF TRBV6-5 few TRBJ1-5 .
TGTGCCAGTAGTACCCCGACAGGCCCCTCTGGAAACACCATATATTTT CASSTPTGPSGNTIYF TRBV19 few TRBJ1-3 .
TGCGCCAGCAGTGAGTCGTTTGGGTCTAGCGGGCCCAGCTCCTACAATGAGCAGTTCTTC CASSESFGSSGPSSYNEQFF TRBV10-1 once TRBJ2-1 TRBD2
TGTGCCAGCAGCTTAGGAGACAGAAAAGAGACCCAGTACTTC CASSLGDRKETQYF TRBV7-2 . TRBJ2-5 .
TGTGCCAGCTCACCCGATCGTCAGTATGGCTACACCTTC CASSPDRQYGYTF TRBV18 . TRBJ1-2 .
TGTGCCTGGAGGAGGGGGAACACTGAAGCTTTCTTT CAWRRGNTEAFF TRBV30 . TRBJ1-1 .